Shown below are 20 T cell receptor beta chains from a single sample sequenced in a study of blood T cells in healthy people across ages. A second PCR, run for about 6 to 12 cycles, used a sample-barcoded 5' primer plus a J-beta primer mix. MiXCR was run by TCRdb on the 5' RACE reads, yielding one entry per CDR3 protein. The sample holds hundreds of thousands of distinct CDR3 sequences, about 30% seen once. Sequencing was done on a sample of blood. The receptors come from a woman over 75 in good health.

Ten or more counts support this clonotype. This chain uses TRBV25-1 with TRBJ2-7; maybe TRBD2 (6 bases). The V and J ends lost 0 bases and 0 bases respectively, with 9 bases between them. The CDR3 has 15 residues. Per the germline V gene, CDR1 is MGHDK and CDR2 is SYGVNS. The CDR3: CASSEYGGASYEQYF. The CDR3 DNA sequence: TGTGCCAGCAGTGAATATGGCGGGGCCTCCTACGAGCAGTACTTC.

This clonotype was seen ten or more times. The rearrangement joins TRBV20-1 to TRBJ1-2; D might be TRBD1 (6 bases). Germline CDR1 is DFQATT and CDR2 is SNEGSKA (reference sequence). The CDR3 extends over 15 amino acids. V lost 1 base to trimming and J lost 0 bases, with 12 bases between them. CDR3 DNA: TGCAGTGCTAGAGCCTGGACAGATGCTAACTATGGCTACACCTTC. It translates to CSARAWTDANYGYTF.

On this clonotype itself: Being one base from a much bigger clone, this may be a read error. The chain combines TRBV7-2 with TRBJ1-2, with D perhaps matching TRBD1 (5 bases). The CDR3 extends over 13 amino acids. The germline gives CDR1 SGHTA, CDR2 FQGNSA. The chain's CDR3 is CASSSTAKYGYTF. The CDR3 DNA is TGTGCCAGCAGCTCGACAGCTAAATATGGCTACACCTTC.

At least ten counts were recorded for this clonotype. This rearrangement joins TRBV5-1 to TRBJ2-3; D possibly corresponds to TRBD2 (7 bases). The CDR3 length is 15 residues. The germline V gene has CDR1 SGHRS and CDR2 YFSETQ. V was shortened by 4 bases and J by 6 bases, with 18 bases between the two germline ends. The CDR3 loop is CASSPQRGGRDTQYF. In DNA form, the CDR3 reads TGCGCCAGCAGCCCCCAAAGGGGGGGCAGGGATACGCAGTATTTT.

This clonotype was seen many times. The chain employs TRBV29-1 and TRBJ1-5; TRBD1 agrees at 7 bases. V shed 7 bases and J 4 bases; nucleotides not matched to a gene: 13. This CDR3 is built from 15 residues. Germline CDR1 is SQVTM and CDR2 is ANQGSEA. The CDR3 region has the DNA TGCAGCGCTACTATCTCAGAGGGGGCTAATCAGCCCCAGCATTTT. This encodes CSATISEGANQPQHF.

The sample holds many counts of this clonotype. The chain couples TRBV12-5 to TRBJ2-3, with D unclear. In germline, CDR1 is LGHNT, CDR2 FRNRAP. The CDR3 runs 14 residues. Trimming took 7 bases from V and 0 from J, leaving 11 bases between them. The CDR3 DNA reads TGTGCTAGTGCCCTAGGCCTTAGCACAGATACGCAGTATTTT. Residues: CASALGLSTDTQYF.

The V and J genes are TRBV7-2 and TRBJ2-1; D not resolved. This CDR3 is built from 13 residues. Germline CDR1 is SGHTA and CDR2 is FQGNSA. Deletions cut 5 bases from V and 6 bases from J, with 11 bases between. CDR3 region: CASSPLLLNEQFF. CDR3 nucleotide sequence: TGTGCCAGCAGCCCATTACTACTCAATGAGCAGTTCTTC.

This clonotype has just one count. A much more abundant neighbour one base away suggests this may be a read error. The chain carries TRBV7-2 and TRBJ2-1; D not resolved. The last part of the DNA fits TRBJ2-7 better; the J call may be wrong. Germline values: CDR1 SGHTA, CDR2 FQGNSA. The CDR3 runs to 14 residues. The CDR3 spells CASSLDHSYNEQYF. The CDR3 DNA reads TGTGCCAGCAGCTTGGATCACTCCTACAATGAGCAGTACTTC.

There are many counts of this clonotype. This chain joins TRBV5-1 and TRBJ1-4; 8 nucleotides match TRBD1. Germline CDR1 is SGHRS and CDR2 is YFSETQ. The CDR3 has 15 residues. V dropped 4 bases and J dropped 5; count of bases not matched to a gene: 7. Written as DNA, the CDR3 is TGCGCCAGCAGCCCACAGGGACAGGAGAATGAAAAACTGTTTTTT. The encoded protein is CASSPQGQENEKLFF.

This clonotype came up a few times. The chain employs TRBV30 and TRBJ2-4; TRBD1 is a possible D gene (5 bases). V was shortened by 1 base and J by 0 bases, with 16 bases between the two germline ends. In germline, CDR1 is GTSNPN, CDR2 SVGIG (reference sequence). This CDR3 is built from 17 residues. The CDR3 reads CAWSEKVVGVAKNIQYF. In DNA form, the CDR3 reads TGTGCCTGGAGTGAAAAGGTGGTAGGGGTAGCCAAAAACATTCAGTACTTC.

This clonotype was counted ten times or more. The V gene is TRBV24-1, the J gene TRBJ2-3, with 7 bases that match TRBD1. Germline trimming cut 2 bases from V and 2 bases from J; bases unmatched to any gene: 6. The germline V gene encodes CDR1 KGHDR and CDR2 SFDVKD. The CDR3 contains 16 residues. The CDR3 region has the DNA TGTGCCACCAGTGATTCAGGGGGATTCCTCACAGATACGCAGTATTTT. Residues: CATSDSGGFLTDTQYF.

Concerning this clonotype: The junction departs from the called germline gene at one end, perhaps through a read error. The CDR3 loop is CASSWSTTTDTEYF. The CDR3 coding sequence is TGTGCCAGCAGTTGGAGTACGACCACAGATACGGAGTATTTT. The chain joins TRBV12-3 or TRBV12-4 to TRBJ2-3; D unresolved. This CDR3 is 14 amino acids long.

This clonotype was counted at least ten times. DNA of the CDR3: TGCGCCAGCAGCCAAGATTCTTCTGGGACAGTGGTCTATCAGCCCCAGCATTTT. This sequence encodes CASSQDSSGTVVYQPQHF. The V call is TRBV4-3, the J call TRBJ1-5; 7 bases match TRBD1. V lost 0 bases to trimming and J lost 5 bases; unmatched junction nucleotides: 13. Germline assignment: CDR1 LGHNA and CDR2 YSLEER. CDR3 length: 18 residues.

This clonotype was seen at least ten times. The CDR3 reads CASGPAPGLAGGLTSTDTQYF. The CDR3 bases are TGTGCCAGCGGCCCCGCACCGGGACTAGCGGGGGGGTTGACGAGCACAGATACGCAGTATTTT. The chain combines TRBV9 with TRBJ2-3; TRBD2 aligns across 16 bases. With 7 bases clipped from V and 0 bases from J, the junction kept 17 bases outside the gene matches. From germline, CDR1 is SGDLS and CDR2 YYNGEE. The CDR3 length is 21 residues.

Remarks on this clonotype: A much larger clone sits a single nucleotide away, making a read error possible. V usage is TRBV7-8 and J usage is TRBJ2-5; 9 nucleotides align to TRBD2. With V trimmed by 8 bases and J by 11 bases, 21 bases remained unmatched. CDR1 is SGHVS, CDR2 FQNEAQ, per germline. This CDR3 contains 16 residues. The CDR3 coding sequence is TGTGCCAGCGTCCTCCCCGGCGGGGGGGCGTACAATGAGCAGTACTTC. Residues: CASVLPGGGAYNEQYF. The full variable domain, completed using reference TRBV7-8 and TRBJ2-5, is GAGVSQSPRYKVAKRGQDVALRCDPISGHVSLFWYQQALGQGPEFLTYFQNEAQLDKSGLPSDRFFAERPEGSVSTLKIQRTQQEDSAVYLCASVLPGGGAYNEQYFGPGTRLLVL.

This clonotype was seen only a few times. CDR3 protein: CASSIRQLRGETQYF. Here the CDR3 DNA reads TGTGCCAGTAGTATACGCCAACTCAGAGGAGAGACCCAGTACTTC. The gene calls are TRBV19 and TRBJ2-5; D is unresolved. Trimming took 2 bases from V and 4 from J, leaving 14 bases between them. The CDR3 sequence is 15 residues long. Germline assignment: CDR1 LNHDA and CDR2 SQIVND (reference sequence).

V is TRBV20-1 and J is TRBJ2-7, with 10 bases matching TRBD2. Germline values: CDR1 DFQATT, CDR2 SNEGSKA (reference sequence). Trimming at V came to 2 bases and at J to 1 base, leaving 2 bases not matched to a gene. CDR3 length: 14 amino acids. As DNA, the CDR3 is TGCAGTGCTAGATCTAGCGGGAGTTCCTACGAGCAGTACTTC. This gives the protein CSARSSGSSYEQYF.

This clonotype was recorded many times. The CDR3 coding sequence is TGTGCCAGCAGCTCGGACTTGGGATATGGCAATGAGCAGTTCTTC. This gives the protein CASSSDLGYGNEQFF. This chain links TRBV7-9 with TRBJ2-1, with D perhaps TRBD2 (5 bases). CDR1 and CDR2 from the germline V gene are SEHNR and FQNEAQ (reference sequence). V was pared by 4 bases and J by 6 bases, with 16 bases between. The CDR3 is made up of 15 amino acids.

This clonotype was seen once. The junction and the germline gene differ at one end; a read error may be behind it. This sequence joins TRBV29-1 and TRBJ2-7; no firm D call. Per germline, CDR1 SQVTM and CDR2 ANQGSEA. The length of the CDR3 is 10 residues. CDR3 in DNA: TGCAGCGTTGCGGGCAGTGAGCTGGACTTC. Translation gives CSVAGSELDF.

This clonotype was picked up a small number of times. An end of the junction differs from the germline gene, which may be a read error. The V gene is TRBV3-1, the J gene TRBJ2-7; D gene ambiguous. The CDR3 loop spans 12 amino acids. Germline CDR1 is LGHDT and CDR2 is YNNKEL (reference sequence). The CDR3 protein is CTSSQGTNEQYF. The CDR3 DNA sequence: TGTACCAGCAGCCAAGGTACGAACGAGCAGTACTTC.